Listed here are 15 T cell receptor beta chains from one sample, sequenced in a study of beta chain features in type 1 diabetes (dated by TCRdb to the late 2010s). Libraries came from the immunoSEQ multiplex PCR assay. The entire amount of isolated RNA was reverse transcribed using the High Capacity cDNA Reverse Transcription Kit, so the sequenced TCRB transcripts were expressed ones. As stored in TCRdb, this immuneACCESS dataset retains in-frame rearrangements with V and J assigned. A fraction of the clones does not appear; measured against another copy, unresolved V genes explain less than half of the discrepancy, and the remainder lacks a known reason. This sample is represented by around 290,000 clones; 8% of them were singletons. The leading ten clones occupy approximately 0.99% of the sample. Source material: central memory CD4+ T cells from blood. The receptor source for this set is a woman between 18 and 30 years old in good health.

This clone was found a few times. The V and J genes are TRBV23-1 and TRBJ2-5, with TRBD1 as a possible D gene (5 bases). TRBV23-1 is placed among ORFs of uncertain function. V was shortened by 0 bases and J by 0 bases, with 14 bases between the two germline ends. This CDR3 is built from 17 residues. The CDR3 protein is CASSQSGQGGNQETQYF. The CDR3 region has the DNA TGCGCCAGCAGTCAATCGGGGCAGGGTGGGAACCAAGAGACCCAGTACTTC.

This clone was seen more than once but under ten times. The chain employs TRBV18 and TRBJ2-3; no clear D. This CDR3 spans 11 amino acids. V lost 10 bases, J lost 4 bases, and 9 bases lay in between. From germline, CDR1 is KGHSH and CDR2 LQKENI. CDR3 bases: TGTGCCACCCGAAGTTCAGATACGCAGTATTTT. This gives the protein CATRSSDTQYF.

This rearrangement joins TRBV7-6 to TRBJ2-7; 7 bases agree with TRBD1. The CDR3 runs to 13 residues. In germline, CDR1 is SGHVS, CDR2 FNYEAQ. V lost 4 bases, J lost 3 bases, and 3 bases stayed unmatched. DNA of the CDR3: TGTGCCAGCAGCTCGGCAGGGGGCTACGAGCAGTACTTC. Translation gives CASSSAGGYEQYF.

This chain links TRBV9 with TRBJ2-1, with 13 bases aligning to TRBD2. The CDR3 is made up of 15 amino acids. After removal of 3 bases from V and 4 bases from J, the junction contained 1 base not matched to a gene. Looked up from germline, CDR1 is SGDLS and CDR2 is YYNGEE. CDR3 coding DNA: TGTGCCAGCAGCGCGGGACTAGCGGGGTACAATGAGCAGTTCTTC. It yields the protein CASSAGLAGYNEQFF.

In its sample, this clone was seen many times. The rearrangement uses TRBV23-1 and TRBJ2-7, with D perhaps matching TRBD2 (5 bases). TRBV23-1 is marked as an open reading frame, function uncertain. CDR3 length: 15 residues. The V end was cut by 6 bases, the J end by 0 bases, with 15 bases between. This CDR3 is CASSHRTGDSYEQYV. DNA for the CDR3: TGCGCCAGCAGCCACCGGACTGGTGACTCCTACGAGCAGTACGTC.

This rearrangement joins TRBV5-1 to TRBJ2-6; unclear D gene. The CDR3 has 16 residues. V gave up 4 bases and J gave up 0 bases, with 11 bases separating them. Per the germline V gene, CDR1 is SGHRS and CDR2 is YFSETQ. The CDR3 nucleotides read TGCGCCAGCAGCCCCGGTTCGGACTCTGGGGCCAACGTCCTGACTTTC. Amino acid sequence: CASSPGSDSGANVLTF.

This clone showed up many times. The rearrangement joins TRBV27 to TRBJ1-2; TRBD1 matches 9 bases. This CDR3 comprises 14 residues. CDR1 and CDR2 (germline): MNHEY, SMNVEV (reference sequence). V shed 5 bases, J shed 4 bases, and the junction held 5 bases outside the gene matches. The CDR3 here is CASSAGTGSYGYTF. CDR3 coding DNA: TGTGCCAGCAGTGCAGGGACAGGGAGCTATGGCTACACCTTC.

This clone has more than one count but fewer than ten. V usage is TRBV7-9 and J usage is TRBJ2-7; possible D gene TRBD2, 6 bases. Germline V gene data show CDR1 as SEHNR and CDR2 as FQNEAQ (reference sequence). V was cut by 2 bases and J by 3 bases, with 14 bases left in between. This CDR3 contains 15 residues. The CDR3, as DNA: TGTGCCAGCAGCTTAATGGGGGGACCAGGCTACGAGCAGTACTTC. It encodes CASSLMGGPGYEQYF. The full variable domain, rest sourced from reference TRBV7-9 and TRBJ2-7, is DTGVSQNPRHKITKRGQNVTFRCDPISEHNRLYWYRQTLGQGPEFLTYFQNEAQLEKSRLLSDRFSAERPKGSFSTLEIQRTEQGDSAMYLCASSLMGGPGYEQYFGPGTRLTVT.

CDR3 nucleotide sequence: TGTGCCAGCAGCTATAGCGGGGGCCGAGTAAGGACAGATACGCAGTATTTT. Its protein is CASSYSGGRVRTDTQYF. The rearrangement links TRBV7-3 to TRBJ2-3, with 9 bases fitting TRBD2. The V segment lost 4 bases and the J segment 3 bases; nucleotides outside the gene matches: 11. Looked up from germline, CDR1 is SGHTA and CDR2 is FQGTGA. This CDR3 is built from 17 residues.

The gene calls are TRBV4-1 and TRBJ2-4; weak D call: TRBD1 (6 bases). CDR1 and CDR2 (germline): MGHRA, YSYEKL. This CDR3 contains 19 residues. The V end was cut by 4 bases, the J end by 0 bases, with 22 bases between. This CDR3 is CASSLRPRTDPGAKNIQYF. The CDR3 DNA follows: TGCGCCAGCAGCCTCCGGCCCCGGACAGACCCGGGAGCCAAAAACATTCAGTACTTC.

This clone has a handful of counts. This chain connects TRBV27 to TRBJ1-1, with D perhaps matching TRBD1 (5 bases). CDR1 and CDR2 from the germline V gene are MNHEY and SMNVEV (reference sequence). The ends were cut back, 6 bases at V and 0 bases at J, with 11 bases in the middle. There are 14 residues in the CDR3. The CDR3 coding sequence is TGTGCCAGCAGAGGGTGGACAATGAACACTGAAGCTTTCTTT. This gives the protein CASRGWTMNTEAFF.

This clone occurred many times. The V gene is TRBV7-6, the J gene TRBJ2-3; D is perhaps TRBD1 (9 bases). CDR3 length: 16 residues. V lost 4 bases and J 8 bases, leaving 22 bases between the germline ends. CDR1 is SGHVS and CDR2 is FNYEAQ in the germline V gene. This chain's CDR3 is CASSSTGGRGGGTQYF. In nucleotides, the CDR3 is TGTGCCAGCAGCTCAACAGGGGGCCGGGGGGGCGGTACGCAGTATTTT.

A few counts support this clone. The genes are TRBV6-5 and TRBJ2-1; D remains ambiguous. Germline assignment: CDR1 MNHEY and CDR2 SVGAGI. The CDR3 spans 14 residues. Trimming removed 0 bases from V and 6 bases from J, with 9 bases in between. Here the CDR3 DNA reads TGTGCCAGCAGTTACTCGAATAGCCGCAATGAGCAGTTCTTC. This sequence encodes CASSYSNSRNEQFF.

The chain recombines TRBV2 with TRBJ1-1; D is possibly TRBD1 (5 bases). The CDR3 consists of 12 residues. Trimming left V 8 bases short and J 4 bases short, with 11 bases between. The germline V gene has CDR1 SNHLY and CDR2 FYNNEI. The CDR3 bases are TGTGCCAGCCAATGGGGACCCACTGAAGCTTTCTTT. It translates to CASQWGPTEAFF.

This clone was counted at least ten times. CDR3 residues: CASSLAITSNEQFF. CDR3 nucleotides: TGTGCCAGCAGCTTAGCGATAACGTCCAATGAGCAGTTCTTC. This sequence joins TRBV7-6 and TRBJ2-1; no clear D. The CDR3 runs to 14 residues. CDR1 is SGHVS, CDR2 FNYEAQ, per germline. The V end lost 0 bases, the J end lost 6 bases, and 9 bases lay between the germline ends.